A single T cell receptor (beta chain) is shown here with its context. What it binds is not known. This entry is derived from a study of molecular identifiers for immune sequencing clone quantification. For bulk TCR libraries, previously described methods and listed TCR primers were used. TCRdb used MiXCR to reprocess the PCR reads, holding one entry per CDR3 protein. The data show tens of thousands of distinct CDR3 sequences, about 23% seen once. Study-level points and caveats: The share of molecules held by clones above 20 RNA copies was over 98% in effector cells and under 1% in naive cells.

As CD8+CD4-CCR7+CD45RA+ cells, naive CD8 T cells were sorted. V lost 5 bases, J lost 8 bases, and 6 bases stayed unmatched. The germline gives CDR1 GTSNPN, CDR2 SVGIG (reference sequence). The CDR3 extends over 13 amino acids. Sequenced input: naive CD8+ T cells from blood, with Jurkat cell RNA spiked in. Subset in this sample: FACS-sorted CD8+CD4-CCR7+CD45RA+ naive T cells. This chain joins TRBV30 and TRBJ2-1; 10 positions match TRBD2. The clonotype comes from a human donor in good health. Some libraries in this study had Jurkat cell RNA spiked in. The CDR3 region is CAWSSGRGDEQFF. The CDR3 coding sequence is TGTGCCTGGTCTAGCGGGAGAGGTGATGAGCAGTTCTTC. Full variable domain (rest looked up from reference TRBV30 and TRBJ2-1): SQTIHQWPATLVQPVGSPLSLECTVEGTSNPNLYWYRQAAGRGLQLLFYSVGIGQISSEVPQNLSASRPQDRQFILSSKKLLLSDSGFYLCAWSSGRGDEQFFGPGTRLTVL.